Many counts were recorded for the clone carrying this T cell receptor (beta chain). No antigen is known for it. The sample belongs to a study of identical twins. A single record per CDR3 protein comes from TCRdb applying MiXCR to the 5' RACE reads. This table holds around 960,000 distinct CDR3 sequences, over 9% found once. Germline V gene data show CDR1 as DFQATT and CDR2 as SNEGSKA (reference sequence). Trimming took 5 bases from V and 6 from J, leaving 10 bases between them. There are 11 residues in the CDR3. Study outcomes and limitations: Modelling underestimated the level of out-of-frame TCR alpha sharing observed in monozygotic twins. Where beta out-of-frame sequences were concerned, excess twin sharing was weaker. A lower insertion count was a feature of abundant cord blood beta clonotypes, with no such feature in memory repertoires. Zero-insertion findings could be partly confounded by invariant cells (MAIT and iNKT cells).

The same data also went into a second study, on yellow fever vaccine responses in identical twins.

The origin of this receptor is a woman younger than 30 in good health. The specimen was PBMCs. This chain joins TRBV20-1 and TRBJ1-1; D is possibly TRBD1 (5 bases). CDR3 amino acids: CSAQGEPEAFF. CDR3 sequence (DNA): TGCAGTGCTCAGGGTGAGCCTGAAGCTTTCTTT.